The clone carrying this TCR beta chain was picked up a small number of times. The antigen is unknown. Deep sequencing aimed at 1 in 200,000 to 1 in 1 million T cells' resolution. TCRdb's table, derived via immunoSEQ multiplex PCR, lists solely in-frame clones and lacks some. The table includes about 120,000 clones, 45% to 65% detected once. Germline V gives CDR1 SGHDT, CDR2 YYEEEE. V was pared by 2 bases and J by 3 bases, with 9 bases between. The CDR3 consists of 13 residues. The source of the sample is a study of cytotoxic CD8 clonotypes in ibrutinib-treated CLL. Overall study: Samples showed on average around 250,000 productive templates and tens of thousands of productive rearrangements.

Broader study findings: Sampling time points were not equivalent between sustained-remission and progressing patients. Contraction or stability on treatment was seen for public clonotypes, which were uncommon.

The clonotype comes from a human donor with chronic lymphocytic leukemia. Sequenced here: PBMCs, sampled after 24 months of ibrutinib treatment. V is TRBV5-6 and J is TRBJ2-7; D gene ambiguous. The DNA of the CDR3 is TGTGCCAGCAGCTTATACAGCCTCTACGAGCAGTACTTC. It specifies CASSLYSLYEQYF.